This TCR beta chain was captured in a study of T cells in Graves' hyperthyroidism and ophthalmopathy. Disease duration was under 3 months in the ophthalmopathy patients, who also had a Clinical Activity Score of at least 3 and a NOSPECS grade of at least 4. Diagnoses used clinical symptoms, serum thyroxine and TRAb, thyroid ultrasound and orbital computed tomography. Trimming pared 5 bases from V and 2 bases from J, leaving 13 bases between. The CDR3 is made up of 14 amino acids. Germline values: CDR1 DFQATT, CDR2 SNEGSKA (reference sequence). This clonotype came up many times. What it binds is unknown. The study's findings and limits: A model of 13 V-J features distinguished ophthalmopathy from stable hyperthyroidism. Expanded thyroid clonotypes (above 0.001) were mostly also found in blood.

Researchers took RNA transcripts and amplified the TCR beta CDR3 regions from them. A first-round RT-PCR of the TCR CDR3 used the HTBI primer set. Each CDR3 protein gets one entry after TCRdb re-called the multiplex PCR reads with MiXCR. Of around 390,000 distinct CDR3 sequences in the sample, roughly 15% were seen once. Sequenced material: blood. The sequence was collected from a woman younger than 45 with Graves' ophthalmopathy. The chain joins TRBV20-1 to TRBJ2-1, with D unresolved. The CDR3 DNA reads as TGCAGTGCTGGCGGACCTGACACCTACAATGAGCAGTTCTTC. Its translation is CSAGGPDTYNEQFF.